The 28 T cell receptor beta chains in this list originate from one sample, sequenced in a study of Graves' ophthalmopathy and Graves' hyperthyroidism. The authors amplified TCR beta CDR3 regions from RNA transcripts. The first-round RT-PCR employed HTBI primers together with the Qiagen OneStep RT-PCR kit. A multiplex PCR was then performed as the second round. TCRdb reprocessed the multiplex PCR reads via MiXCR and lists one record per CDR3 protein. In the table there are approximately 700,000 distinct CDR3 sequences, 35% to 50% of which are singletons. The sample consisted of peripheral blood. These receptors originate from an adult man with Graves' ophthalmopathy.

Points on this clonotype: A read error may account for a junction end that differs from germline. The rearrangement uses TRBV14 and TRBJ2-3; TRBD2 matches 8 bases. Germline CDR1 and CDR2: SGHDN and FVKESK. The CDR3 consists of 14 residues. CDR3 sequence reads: CASSSGGPTDTQYF. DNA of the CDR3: TGTGCCAGCAGCTCGGGGGGGCCCACAGATACACAGTATTTT.

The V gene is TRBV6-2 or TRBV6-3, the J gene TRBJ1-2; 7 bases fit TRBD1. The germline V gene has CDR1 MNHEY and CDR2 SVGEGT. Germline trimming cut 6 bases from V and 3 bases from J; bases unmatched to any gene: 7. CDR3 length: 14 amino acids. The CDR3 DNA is TGTGCCAGCAGACGCGACGACAGGGACTATGGCTACACCTTC. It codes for CASRRDDRDYGYTF.

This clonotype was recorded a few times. The CDR3 loop is CSAKYRRETQYF. The CDR3 bases are TGCAGTGCTAAGTACAGACGAGAGACCCAGTACTTC. This chain joins TRBV20-1 and TRBJ2-5; no reliable D call. The germline CDR1 and CDR2 sequences are DFQATT and SNEGSKA (reference sequence). The CDR3 totals 12 residues. Trimming cost V 4 bases and J 4 bases, with 10 bases left between them.

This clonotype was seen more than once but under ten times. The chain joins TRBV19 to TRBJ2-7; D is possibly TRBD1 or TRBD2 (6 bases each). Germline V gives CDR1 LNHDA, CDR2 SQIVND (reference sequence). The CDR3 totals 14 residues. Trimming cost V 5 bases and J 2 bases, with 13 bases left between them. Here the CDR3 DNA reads TGTGCCAGTAGTTGGAGGGACACCACCTACGAGCAGTACTTC. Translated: CASSWRDTTYEQYF.

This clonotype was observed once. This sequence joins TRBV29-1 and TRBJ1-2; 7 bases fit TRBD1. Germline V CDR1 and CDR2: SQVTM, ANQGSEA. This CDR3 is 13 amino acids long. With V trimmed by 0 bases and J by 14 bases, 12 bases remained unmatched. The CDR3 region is CSVEDAQGSPGTF. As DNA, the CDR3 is TGCAGCGTTGAAGACGCACAGGGGAGTCCTGGGACCTTC.

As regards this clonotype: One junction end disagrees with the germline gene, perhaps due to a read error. Here the CDR3 reads CASSLDTVETQYF. The CDR3 region has the DNA TGTGCCAGCAGCTTGGATACAGTAGAGACCCAGTACTTC. The chain recombines TRBV5-1 with TRBJ2-5; D is unclear. The CDR3 totals 13 residues. From germline, CDR1 is SGHRS and CDR2 YFSETQ.

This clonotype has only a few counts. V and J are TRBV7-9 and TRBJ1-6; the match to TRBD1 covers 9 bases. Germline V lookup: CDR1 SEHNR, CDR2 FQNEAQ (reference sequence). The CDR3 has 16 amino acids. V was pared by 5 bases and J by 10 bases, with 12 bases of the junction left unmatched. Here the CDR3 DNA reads TGTGCCAGCAGCCTGACTACGGGACAGGGTGGCTCACCCCTCCACTTT. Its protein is CASSLTTGQGGSPLHF.

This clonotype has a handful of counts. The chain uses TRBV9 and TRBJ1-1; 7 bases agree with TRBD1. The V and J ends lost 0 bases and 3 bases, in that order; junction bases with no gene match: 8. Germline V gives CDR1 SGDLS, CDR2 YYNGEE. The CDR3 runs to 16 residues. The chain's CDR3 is CASSVAVQGKDTEAFF. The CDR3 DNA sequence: TGTGCCAGCAGCGTAGCCGTACAGGGGAAAGACACTGAAGCTTTCTTT.

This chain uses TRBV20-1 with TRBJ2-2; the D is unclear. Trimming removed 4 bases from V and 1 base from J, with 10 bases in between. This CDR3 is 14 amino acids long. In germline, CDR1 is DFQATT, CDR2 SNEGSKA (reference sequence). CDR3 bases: TGCAGTGCTATGACGGCGGAGAACACCGGGGAGCTGTTTTTT. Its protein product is CSAMTAENTGELFF.

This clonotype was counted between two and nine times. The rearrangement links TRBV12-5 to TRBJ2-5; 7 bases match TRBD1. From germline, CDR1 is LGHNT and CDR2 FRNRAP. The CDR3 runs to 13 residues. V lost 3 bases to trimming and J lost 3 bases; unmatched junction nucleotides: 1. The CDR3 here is CASGLTGEETQYF. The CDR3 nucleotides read TGTGCTAGTGGTTTAACAGGGGAAGAGACCCAGTACTTC.

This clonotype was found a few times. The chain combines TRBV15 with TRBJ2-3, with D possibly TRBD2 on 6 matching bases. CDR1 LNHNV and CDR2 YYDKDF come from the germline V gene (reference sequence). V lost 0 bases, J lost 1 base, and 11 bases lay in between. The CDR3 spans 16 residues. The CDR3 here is CATSRDRDWGTDTQYF. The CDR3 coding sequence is TGTGCCACCAGCAGAGATCGGGACTGGGGCACAGATACGCAGTATTTT.

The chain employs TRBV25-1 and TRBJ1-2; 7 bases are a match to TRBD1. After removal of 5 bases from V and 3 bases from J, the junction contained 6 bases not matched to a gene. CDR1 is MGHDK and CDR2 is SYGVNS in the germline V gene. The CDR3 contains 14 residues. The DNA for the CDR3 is TGTGCCAGCAGTACGAGGGGGACAGACTATGGCTACACCTTC. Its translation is CASSTRGTDYGYTF.

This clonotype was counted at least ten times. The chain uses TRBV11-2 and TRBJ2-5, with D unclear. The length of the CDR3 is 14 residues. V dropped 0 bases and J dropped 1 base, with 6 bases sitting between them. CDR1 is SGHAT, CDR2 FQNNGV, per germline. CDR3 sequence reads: CASSLDRTQETQYF. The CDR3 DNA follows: TGTGCCAGCAGCTTAGATAGGACCCAAGAGACCCAGTACTTC.

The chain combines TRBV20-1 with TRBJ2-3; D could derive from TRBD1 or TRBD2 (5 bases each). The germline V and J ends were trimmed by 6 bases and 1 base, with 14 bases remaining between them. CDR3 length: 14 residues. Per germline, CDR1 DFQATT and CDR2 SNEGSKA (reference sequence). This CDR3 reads CSANEGSGTDTQYF. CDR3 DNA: TGCAGTGCAAACGAGGGGTCCGGCACAGATACGCAGTATTTT.

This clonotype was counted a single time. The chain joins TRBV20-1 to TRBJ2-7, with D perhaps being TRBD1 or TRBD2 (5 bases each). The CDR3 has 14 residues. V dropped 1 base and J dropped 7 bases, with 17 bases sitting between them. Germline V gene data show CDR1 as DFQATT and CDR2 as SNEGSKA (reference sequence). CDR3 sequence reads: CSARGDGPSGEQYF. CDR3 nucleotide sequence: TGCAGTGCTAGAGGGGACGGTCCTTCGGGGGAGCAGTACTTC.

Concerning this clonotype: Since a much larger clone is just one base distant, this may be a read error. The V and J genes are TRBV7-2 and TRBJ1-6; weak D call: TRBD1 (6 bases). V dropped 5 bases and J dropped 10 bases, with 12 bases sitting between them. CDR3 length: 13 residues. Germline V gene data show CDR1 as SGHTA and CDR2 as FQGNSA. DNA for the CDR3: TGTGCCAGCAGCGGCACCGACAGGTCACCCCTCCACTTT. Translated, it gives CASSGTDRSPLHF.

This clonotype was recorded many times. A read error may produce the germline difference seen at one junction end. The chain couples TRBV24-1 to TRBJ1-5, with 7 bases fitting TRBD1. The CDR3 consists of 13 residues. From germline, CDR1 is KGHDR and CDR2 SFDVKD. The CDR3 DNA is TGTGCCAGCAGTAATTCGGGACAGCAGCCCCAGCATTTT. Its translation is CASSNSGQQPQHF.

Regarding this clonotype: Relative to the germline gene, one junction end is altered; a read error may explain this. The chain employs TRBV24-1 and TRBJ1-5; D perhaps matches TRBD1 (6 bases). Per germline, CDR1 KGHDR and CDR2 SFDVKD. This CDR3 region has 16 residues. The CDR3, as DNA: TGTGCCAGCAGTTACGGGTCGGACAGTAGCAATCAGCCCCAGCATTTT. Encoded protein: CASSYGSDSSNQPQHF.

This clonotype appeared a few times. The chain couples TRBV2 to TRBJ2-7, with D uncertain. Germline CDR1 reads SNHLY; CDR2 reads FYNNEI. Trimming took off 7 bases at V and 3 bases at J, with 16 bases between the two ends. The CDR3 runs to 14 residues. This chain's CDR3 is CASTNQTPDYEQYF. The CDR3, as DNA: TGTGCCAGCACCAATCAGACTCCCGACTACGAGCAGTACTTC.

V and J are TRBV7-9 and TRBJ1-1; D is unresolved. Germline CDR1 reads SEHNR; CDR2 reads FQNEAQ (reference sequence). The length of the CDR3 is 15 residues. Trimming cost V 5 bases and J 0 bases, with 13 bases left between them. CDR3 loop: CASSPSGDMNTEAFF. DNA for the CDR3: TGTGCCAGCAGCCCCTCAGGTGATATGAACACTGAAGCTTTCTTT.

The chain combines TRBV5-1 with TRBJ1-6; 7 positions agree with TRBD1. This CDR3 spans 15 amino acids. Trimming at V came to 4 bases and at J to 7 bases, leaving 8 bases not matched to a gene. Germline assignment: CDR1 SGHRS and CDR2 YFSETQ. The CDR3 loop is CASSVRRGRNSPLHF. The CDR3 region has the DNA TGCGCCAGCAGCGTACGCAGGGGGAGGAATTCACCCCTCCACTTT.

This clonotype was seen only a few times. CDR3 protein: CASSQEGVTPRSTEAFF. DNA of the CDR3: TGTGCCAGCAGCCAAGAAGGGGTAACCCCAAGAAGTACTGAAGCTTTCTTT. The V gene is TRBV2, the J gene TRBJ1-1, with TRBD1 as a possible D gene (5 bases). In germline, CDR1 is SNHLY, CDR2 FYNNEI. The CDR3 consists of 17 residues. The V end lost 6 bases, the J end lost 5 bases, and 25 bases lay between the germline ends.

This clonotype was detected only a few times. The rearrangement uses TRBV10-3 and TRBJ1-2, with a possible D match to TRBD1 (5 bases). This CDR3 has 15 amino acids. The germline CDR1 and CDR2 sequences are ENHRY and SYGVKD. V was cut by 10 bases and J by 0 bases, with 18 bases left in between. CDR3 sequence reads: CASVYDGQANYGYTF. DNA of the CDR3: TGTGCCAGCGTCTACGACGGACAAGCTAACTATGGCTACACCTTC.

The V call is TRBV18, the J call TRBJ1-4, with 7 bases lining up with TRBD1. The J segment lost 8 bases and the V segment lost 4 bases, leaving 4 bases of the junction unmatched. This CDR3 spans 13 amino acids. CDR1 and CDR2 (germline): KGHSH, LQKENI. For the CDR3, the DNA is TGTGCCAGCTCACTGGGGGGACAGGAAAAACTGTTTTTT. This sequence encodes CASSLGGQEKLFF.

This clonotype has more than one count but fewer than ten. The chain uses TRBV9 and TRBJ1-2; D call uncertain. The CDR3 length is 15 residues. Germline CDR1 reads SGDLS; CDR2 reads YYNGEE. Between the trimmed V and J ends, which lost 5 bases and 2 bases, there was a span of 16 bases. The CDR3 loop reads CASSFRGGSNYGYTF. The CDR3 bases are TGTGCCAGCAGTTTCCGCGGAGGGAGCAACTATGGCTACACCTTC.

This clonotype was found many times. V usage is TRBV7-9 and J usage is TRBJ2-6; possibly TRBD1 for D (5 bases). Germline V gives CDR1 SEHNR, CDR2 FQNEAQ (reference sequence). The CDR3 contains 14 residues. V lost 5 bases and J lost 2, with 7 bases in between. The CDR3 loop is CASSAGPGANVLTF. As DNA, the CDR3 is TGTGCCAGCAGCGCAGGGCCTGGGGCCAACGTCCTGACTTTC.

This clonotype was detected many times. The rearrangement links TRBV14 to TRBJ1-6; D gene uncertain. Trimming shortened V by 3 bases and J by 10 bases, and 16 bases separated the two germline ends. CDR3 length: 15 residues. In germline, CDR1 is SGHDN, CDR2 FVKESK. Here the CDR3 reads CASSQQDAARSPLHF. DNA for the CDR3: TGTGCCAGCAGCCAGCAGGATGCGGCCCGCTCACCCCTCCACTTT.

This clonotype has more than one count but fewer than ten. CDR3 DNA: TGTGCCAGCAGCTTCCGGGACACAAGCTCCTACGAGCAGTACTTC. Amino acids: CASSFRDTSSYEQYF. The V call is TRBV7-8, the J call TRBJ2-7, with a tentative D call TRBD1 (6 bases). The V end was cut by 3 bases, the J end by 0 bases, with 12 bases between. This CDR3 contains 15 residues. Germline values: CDR1 SGHVS, CDR2 FQNEAQ.